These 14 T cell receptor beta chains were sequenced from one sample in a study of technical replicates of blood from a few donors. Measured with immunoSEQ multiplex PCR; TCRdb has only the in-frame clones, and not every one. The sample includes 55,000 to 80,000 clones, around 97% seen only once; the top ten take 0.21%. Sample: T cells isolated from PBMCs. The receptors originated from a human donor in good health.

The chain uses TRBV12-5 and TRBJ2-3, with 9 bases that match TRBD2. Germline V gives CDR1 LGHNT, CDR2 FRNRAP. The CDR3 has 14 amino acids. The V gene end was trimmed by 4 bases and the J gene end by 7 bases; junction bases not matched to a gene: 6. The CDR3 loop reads CASGSSGRSYTQYF. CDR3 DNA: TGTGCTAGTGGTTCGAGCGGGAGGTCGTATACGCAGTATTTT.

CDR3 residues: CASSVDRFSGELFF. The CDR3 DNA reads as TGTGCCAGCAGCGTTGACAGGTTTTCCGGGGAGCTGTTTTTT. The rearrangement links TRBV5-4 to TRBJ2-2; TRBD1 might be the D (6 bases). Germline V gene sequence: CDR1 SGHNT, CDR2 YYREEE (reference sequence). This CDR3 is built from 14 residues. V was cut by 4 bases and J by 6 bases, with 13 bases left in between.

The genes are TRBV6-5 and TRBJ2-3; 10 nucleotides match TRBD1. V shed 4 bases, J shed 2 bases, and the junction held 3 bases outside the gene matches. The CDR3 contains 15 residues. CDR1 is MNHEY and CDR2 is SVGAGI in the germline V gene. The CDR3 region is CASSSGTGDTDTQYF. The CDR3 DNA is TGTGCCAGCAGTTCCGGGACAGGGGACACAGATACGCAGTATTTT.

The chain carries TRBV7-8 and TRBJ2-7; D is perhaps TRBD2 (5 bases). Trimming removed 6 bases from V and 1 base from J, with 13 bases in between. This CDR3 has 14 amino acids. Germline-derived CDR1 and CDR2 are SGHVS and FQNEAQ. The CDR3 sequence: CASRWESQSYEQYF. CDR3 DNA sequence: TGTGCCAGCAGGTGGGAGTCCCAATCCTACGAGCAGTACTTC.

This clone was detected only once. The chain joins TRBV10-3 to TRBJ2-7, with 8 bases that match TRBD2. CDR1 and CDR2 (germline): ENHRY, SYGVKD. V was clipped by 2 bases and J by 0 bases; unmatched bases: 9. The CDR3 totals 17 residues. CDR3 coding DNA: TGTGCCATCAGTGAGCCCGGGGGCGGGAGGACCTCCTACGAGCAGTACTTC. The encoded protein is CAISEPGGGRTSYEQYF.

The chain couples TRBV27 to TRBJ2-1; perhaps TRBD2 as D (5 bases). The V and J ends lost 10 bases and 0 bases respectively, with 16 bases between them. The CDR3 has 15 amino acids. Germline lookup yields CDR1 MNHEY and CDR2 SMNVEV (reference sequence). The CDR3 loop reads CATRLLGSSYNEQFF. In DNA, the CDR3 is TGTGCCACCAGACTTTTAGGGAGCTCCTACAATGAGCAGTTCTTC.

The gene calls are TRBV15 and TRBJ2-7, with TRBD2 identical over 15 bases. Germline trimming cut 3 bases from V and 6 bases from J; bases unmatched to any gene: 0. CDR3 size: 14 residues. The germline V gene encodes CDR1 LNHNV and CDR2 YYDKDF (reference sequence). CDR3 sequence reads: CATSRGLAGGEQYF. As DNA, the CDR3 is TGTGCCACCAGCAGGGGACTAGCGGGAGGCGAGCAGTACTTC.

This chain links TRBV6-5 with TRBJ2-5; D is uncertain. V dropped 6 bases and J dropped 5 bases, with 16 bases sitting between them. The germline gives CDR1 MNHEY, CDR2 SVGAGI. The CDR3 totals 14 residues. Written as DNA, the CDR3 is TGTGCCAGCAGCTACCAACCTCGCAGGGAGACCCAGTACTTC. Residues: CASSYQPRRETQYF.

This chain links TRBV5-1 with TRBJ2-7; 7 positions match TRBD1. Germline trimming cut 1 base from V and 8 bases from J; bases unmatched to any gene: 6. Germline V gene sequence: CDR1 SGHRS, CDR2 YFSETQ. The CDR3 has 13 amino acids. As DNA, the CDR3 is TGCGCCAGCAGCTTGTCTCAGGGGGACAAGCAGTACTTC. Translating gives CASSLSQGDKQYF.

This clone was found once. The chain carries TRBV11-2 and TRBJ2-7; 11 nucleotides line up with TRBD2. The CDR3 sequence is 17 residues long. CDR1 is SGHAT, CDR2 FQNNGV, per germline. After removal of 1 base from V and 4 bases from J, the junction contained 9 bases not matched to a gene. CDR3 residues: CASSLGWIAGGFYEQYF. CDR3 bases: TGTGCCAGCAGCTTAGGATGGATAGCGGGAGGGTTTTACGAGCAGTACTTC.

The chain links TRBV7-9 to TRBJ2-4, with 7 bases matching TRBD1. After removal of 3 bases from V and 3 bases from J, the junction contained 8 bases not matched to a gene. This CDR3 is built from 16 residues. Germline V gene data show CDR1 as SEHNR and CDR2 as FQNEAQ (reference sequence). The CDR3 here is CASSFFGAGGKNIQYF. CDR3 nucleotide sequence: TGTGCCAGCAGCTTTTTTGGGGCAGGGGGCAAAAACATTCAGTACTTC.

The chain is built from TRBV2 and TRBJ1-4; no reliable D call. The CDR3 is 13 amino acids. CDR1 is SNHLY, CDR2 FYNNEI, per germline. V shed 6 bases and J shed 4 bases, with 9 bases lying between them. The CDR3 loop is CASRRRGNEKLFF. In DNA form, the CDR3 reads TGTGCCAGCAGACGTCGAGGTAATGAAAAACTGTTTTTT.

CDR3 DNA: TGTGCCAGCAGCAACGTAAGGGGCCAAGAGACCCAGTACTTC. It is translated as CASSNVRGQETQYF. The rearrangement uses TRBV11-2 and TRBJ2-5; D possibly corresponds to TRBD1 (5 bases). The CDR3 consists of 14 residues. V shed 5 bases and J shed 1 base, with 11 bases lying between them. Germline lookup yields CDR1 SGHAT and CDR2 FQNNGV.

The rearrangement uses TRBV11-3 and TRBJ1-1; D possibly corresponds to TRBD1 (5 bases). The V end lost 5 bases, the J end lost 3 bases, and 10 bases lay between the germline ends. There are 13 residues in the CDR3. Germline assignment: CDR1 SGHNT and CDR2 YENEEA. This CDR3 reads CASSPQGDTEAFF. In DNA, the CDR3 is TGTGCCAGCAGCCCTCAGGGTGACACTGAAGCTTTCTTT. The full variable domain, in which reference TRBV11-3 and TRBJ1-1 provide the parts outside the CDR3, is EAGVVQSPRYKIIEKKQPVAFWCNPISGHNTLYWYLQNLGQGPELLIRYENEEAVDDSQLPKDRFSAERLKGVDSTLKIQPAELGDSAVYLCASSPQGDTEAFFGQGTRLTVV.